This T cell receptor (beta chain) was recorded in a study of graft-versus-host responses after intestinal transplantation. TCRdb's table, derived via immunoSEQ multiplex PCR, lists solely in-frame clones and lacks some. The profile shows 3,000 to 4,000 clones, 55% to 75% of them singletons. The starting material, graft tissue, was processed to release intraepithelial and lamina propria lymphocytes. The receptor was isolated from a human patient who received an intestinal transplant, so some T cells may come from the graft donor. Sequencing used ileum tissue, obtained approximately 960 days after intestinal transplantation.

This chain's CDR3 is CASSQASGSTAEQYF. Here the CDR3 DNA reads TGTGCCAGCAGCCAAGCGTCGGGCTCTACTGCCGAGCAGTACTTC. The V and J genes are TRBV4-2 and TRBJ2-7; D remains unclear. The V end lost 1 base, the J end lost 6 bases, and 16 bases lay between the germline ends. Germline CDR1 and CDR2: LGHNA and YNFKEQ. This CDR3 comprises 15 residues.